This T cell receptor beta chain was sequenced during a study of shared clonotypes between healthy human individuals. Whole-study context: With ages of 18 to 49, the donors were two women and a few men.

This CDR3 contains 15 residues. CDR1 and CDR2 from the germline V gene are SGHTA and FQGNSA. V was trimmed by 5 bases and J by 5 bases, leaving 16 bases between them. On sorted subsets, replicate PCRs used about 200 ng DNA, or roughly 30,000 T cell genomes. Measured with immunoSEQ multiplex PCR; TCRdb has only the in-frame clones, and not every one. The sample lists some 1,100,000 clones; approximately 80% were seen once. The chain carries TRBV7-2 and TRBJ1-5; D is unclear. Sequencing was carried out using memory CD4+ T cells from PBMCs. Noted subset: CD45RA-negative fraction. This TCR derives from a man aged 18-30 years in good health. Some clones in this sample may be carry-over from other donors' samples. This CDR3 reads CASSPRWGPDQPQHF. In DNA form, the CDR3 reads TGTGCCAGCAGCCCCAGGTGGGGTCCAGATCAGCCCCAGCATTTT.